This T cell receptor beta chain was recovered during a study of cytomegalovirus exposure and HLA in healthy donors. Trimming removed 2 bases at V and 2 bases at J, with 10 bases between. Germline CDR1 SQVTM, CDR2 ANQGSEA. The CDR3 extends over 14 amino acids. A multiplex PCR was run with 60 Vbeta primers and 13 Jbeta primers. TCRdb keeps only in-frame clones here, not all; method: immunoSEQ multiplex PCR. The sample has fewer than 250,000 clones, more than 70% seen once; the top ten hold over 1%. The chain recombines TRBV29-1 with TRBJ2-1, with D maybe TRBD2 (6 bases). Sequenced material: PBMCs. The receptor was derived from a human donor in good health. The CDR3 DNA is TGCAGCGTTGAACGGGGGACTGCCTACAATGAGCAGTTCTTC. Encoded protein: CSVERGTAYNEQFF.